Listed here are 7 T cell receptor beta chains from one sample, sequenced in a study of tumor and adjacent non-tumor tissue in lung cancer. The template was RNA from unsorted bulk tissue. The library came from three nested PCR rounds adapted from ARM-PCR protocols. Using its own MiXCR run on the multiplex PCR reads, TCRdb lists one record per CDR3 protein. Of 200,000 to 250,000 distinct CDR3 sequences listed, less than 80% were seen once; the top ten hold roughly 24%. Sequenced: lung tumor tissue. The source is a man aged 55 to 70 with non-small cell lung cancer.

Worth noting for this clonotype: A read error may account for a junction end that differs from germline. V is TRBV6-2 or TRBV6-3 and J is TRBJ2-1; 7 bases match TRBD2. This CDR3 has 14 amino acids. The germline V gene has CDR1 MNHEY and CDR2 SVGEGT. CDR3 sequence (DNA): TGTGCCAGCAGACGGCGGGAGTCCTACATTGAGCAGTTCTTC. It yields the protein CASRRRESYIEQFF.

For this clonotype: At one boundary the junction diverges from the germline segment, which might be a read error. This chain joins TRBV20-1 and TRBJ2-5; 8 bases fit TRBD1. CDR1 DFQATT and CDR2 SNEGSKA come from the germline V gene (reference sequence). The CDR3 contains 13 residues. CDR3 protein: CSSPDRVRETQYF. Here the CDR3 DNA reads TGCAGTTCCCCGGACAGGGTGAGAGAGACCCAATACTTC.

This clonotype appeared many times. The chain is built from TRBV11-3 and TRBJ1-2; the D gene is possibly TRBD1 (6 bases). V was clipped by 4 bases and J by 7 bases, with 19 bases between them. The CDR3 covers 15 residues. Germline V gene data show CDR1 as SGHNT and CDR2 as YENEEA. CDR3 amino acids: CASSSNSPRGTGYTF. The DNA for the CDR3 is TGTGCCAGCAGCTCCAACAGCCCCAGGGGTACTGGCTACACCTTC.

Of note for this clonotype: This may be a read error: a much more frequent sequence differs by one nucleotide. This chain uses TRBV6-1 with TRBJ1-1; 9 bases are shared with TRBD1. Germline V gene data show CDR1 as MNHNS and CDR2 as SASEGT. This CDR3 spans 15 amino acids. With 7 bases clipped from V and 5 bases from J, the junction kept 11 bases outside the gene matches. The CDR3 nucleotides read TGTGCCAGCAACGACGCCGGGACAGGGCCTACTGAAGCTTTCTTT. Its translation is CASNDAGTGPTEAFF.

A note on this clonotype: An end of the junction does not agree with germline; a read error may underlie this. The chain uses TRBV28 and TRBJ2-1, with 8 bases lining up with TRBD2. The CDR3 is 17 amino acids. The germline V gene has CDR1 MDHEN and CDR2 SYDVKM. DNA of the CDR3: TGTGCCAGCAGTATCCCTAGCGGGCCAAGCTCCTCCAATGAGCAGTTCTTC. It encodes CASSIPSGPSSSNEQFF.

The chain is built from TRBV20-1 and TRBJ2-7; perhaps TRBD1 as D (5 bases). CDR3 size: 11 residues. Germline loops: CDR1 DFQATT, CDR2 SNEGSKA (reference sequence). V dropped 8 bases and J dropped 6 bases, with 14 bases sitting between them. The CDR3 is CSTAGIIEQYF. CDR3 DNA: TGCAGTACTGCAGGGATAATCGAGCAGTACTTC.

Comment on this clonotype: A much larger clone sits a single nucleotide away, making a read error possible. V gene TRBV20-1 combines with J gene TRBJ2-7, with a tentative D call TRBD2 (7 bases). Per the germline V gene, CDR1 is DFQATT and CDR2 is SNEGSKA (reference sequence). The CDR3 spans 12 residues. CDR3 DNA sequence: TGCGCGGGTGAGGGGGGGGCATACGAGCAGTACTTC. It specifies CAGEGGAYEQYF.